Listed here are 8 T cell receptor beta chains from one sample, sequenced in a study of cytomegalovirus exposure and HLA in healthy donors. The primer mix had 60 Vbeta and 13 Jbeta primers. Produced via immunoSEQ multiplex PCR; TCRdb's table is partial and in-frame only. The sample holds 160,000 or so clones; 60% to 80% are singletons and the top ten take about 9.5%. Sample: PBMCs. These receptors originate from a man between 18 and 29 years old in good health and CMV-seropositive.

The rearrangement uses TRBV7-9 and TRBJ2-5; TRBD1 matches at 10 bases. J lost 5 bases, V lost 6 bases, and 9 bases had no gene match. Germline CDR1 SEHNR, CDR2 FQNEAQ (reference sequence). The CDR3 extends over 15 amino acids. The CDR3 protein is CASSPRDRGRETQYF. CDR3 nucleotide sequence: TGTGCCAGCAGTCCCCGGGACAGGGGTCGGGAGACCCAGTACTTC.

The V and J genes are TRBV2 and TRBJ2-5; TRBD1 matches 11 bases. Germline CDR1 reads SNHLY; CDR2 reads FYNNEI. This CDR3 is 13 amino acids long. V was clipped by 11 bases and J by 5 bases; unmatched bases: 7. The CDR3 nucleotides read TGTGCCGGCCGGGACAGGGGGACGGAGACCCAGTACTTC. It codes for CAGRDRGTETQYF.

CDR3 sequence: CASRGTGRHGYTF. The CDR3, as DNA: TGCGCCAGCAGGGGGACAGGTCGGCATGGCTACACCTTC. This chain connects TRBV10-2 to TRBJ1-2; 8 bases are shared with TRBD1. V trimming: 6 bases; J trimming: 6 bases; junction bases outside the gene matches: 6. The CDR3 is 13 residues long. Germline CDR1 is WSHSY and CDR2 is SAAADI.

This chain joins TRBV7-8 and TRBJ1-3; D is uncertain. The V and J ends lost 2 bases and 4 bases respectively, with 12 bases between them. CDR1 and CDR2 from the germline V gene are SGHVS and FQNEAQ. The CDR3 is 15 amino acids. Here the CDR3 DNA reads TGTGCCAGCAGCTTAAGTCAGGTTGTGGGAAACACCATATATTTT. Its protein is CASSLSQVVGNTIYF.

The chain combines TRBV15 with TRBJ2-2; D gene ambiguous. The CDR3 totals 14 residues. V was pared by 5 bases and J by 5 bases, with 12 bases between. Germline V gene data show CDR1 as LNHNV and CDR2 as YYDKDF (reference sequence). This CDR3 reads CATSLSLSTGELFF. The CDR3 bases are TGTGCCACCAGCCTGTCCTTGTCGACCGGGGAGCTGTTTTTT.

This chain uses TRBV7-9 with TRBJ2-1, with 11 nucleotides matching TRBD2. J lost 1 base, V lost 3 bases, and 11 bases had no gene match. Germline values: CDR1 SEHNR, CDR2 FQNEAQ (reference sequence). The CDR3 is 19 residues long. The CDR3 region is CASSFSTSGRGSSYNEQFF. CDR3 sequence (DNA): TGTGCCAGCAGCTTTAGTACTAGCGGGAGAGGAAGTTCCTACAATGAGCAGTTCTTC.

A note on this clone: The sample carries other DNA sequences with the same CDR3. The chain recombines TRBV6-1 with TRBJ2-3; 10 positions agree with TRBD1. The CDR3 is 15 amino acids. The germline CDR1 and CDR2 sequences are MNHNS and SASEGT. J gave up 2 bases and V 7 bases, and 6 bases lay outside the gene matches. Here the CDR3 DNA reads TGTGCCAGCACCCCGACAGGGGGCAACACAGATACGCAGTATTTT. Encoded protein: CASTPTGGNTDTQYF.

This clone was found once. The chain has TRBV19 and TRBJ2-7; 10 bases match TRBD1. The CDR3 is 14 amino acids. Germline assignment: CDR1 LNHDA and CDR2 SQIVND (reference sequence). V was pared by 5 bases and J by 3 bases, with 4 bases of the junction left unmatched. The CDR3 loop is CASSVGQGNYEQYF. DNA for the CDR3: TGTGCCAGTAGTGTGGGACAGGGGAACTACGAGCAGTACTTC. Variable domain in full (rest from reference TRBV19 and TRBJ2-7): DGGITQSPKYLFRKEGQNVTLSCEQNLNHDAMYWYRQDPGQGLRLIYYSQIVNDFQKGDIAEGYSVSREKKESFPLTVTSAQKNPTAFYLCASSVGQGNYEQYFGPGTRLTVT.